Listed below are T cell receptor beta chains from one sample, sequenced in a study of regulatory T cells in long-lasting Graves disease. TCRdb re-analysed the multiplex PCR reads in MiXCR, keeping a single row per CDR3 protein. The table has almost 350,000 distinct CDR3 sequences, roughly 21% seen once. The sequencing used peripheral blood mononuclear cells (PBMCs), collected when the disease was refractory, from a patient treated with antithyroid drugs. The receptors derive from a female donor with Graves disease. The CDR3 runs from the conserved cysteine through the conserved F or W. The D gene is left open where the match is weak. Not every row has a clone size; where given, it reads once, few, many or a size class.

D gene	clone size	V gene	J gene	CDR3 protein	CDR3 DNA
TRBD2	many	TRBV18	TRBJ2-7	CASFAGLPRDEQYF	TGTGCCAGCTTCGCGGGACTACCTCGGGACGAGCAGTACTTC
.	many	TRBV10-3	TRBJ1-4	CAISDFKGILFF	TGTGCCATCAGTGACTTCAAGGGAATCCTGTTTTTT
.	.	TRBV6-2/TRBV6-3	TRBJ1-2	CASSYSTRDGGYTF	TGTGCCAGCAGTTACTCGACCAGGGATGGCGGCTACACCTTC
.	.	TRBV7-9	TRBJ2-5	CASSLPEPQETQYF	TGTGCCAGCAGCTTGCCAGAACCTCAAGAGACCCAGTACTTC
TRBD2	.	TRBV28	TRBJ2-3	CASSPLLAGATPDTQYF	TGTGCCAGCAGCCCCCTATTAGCGGGAGCAACCCCAGATACGCAGTATTTT
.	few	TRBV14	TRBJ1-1	CASSQRPFRVGFTEAFF	TGTGCCAGCAGCCAAAGGCCGTTCAGGGTAGGATTCACTGAAGCTTTCTTT
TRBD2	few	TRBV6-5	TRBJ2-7	CASSSYSGIGYEQYF	TGTGCCAGCAGTTCCTATAGCGGGATCGGGTACGAGCAGTACTTC
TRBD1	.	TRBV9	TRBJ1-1	CASSVGDRGTEAFF	TGTGCCAGCAGCGTAGGGGACAGGGGTACTGAAGCTTTCTTT
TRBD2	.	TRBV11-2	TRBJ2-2	CASSQGLAGLGGELFF	TGTGCCAGCAGCCAGGGACTAGCGGGGCTGGGCGGGGAGCTGTTTTTT
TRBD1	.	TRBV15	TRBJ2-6	CVTSRGARGRGGANVLTF	TGTGTCACCAGCAGAGGGGCCAGGGGGCGAGGTGGGGCCAACGTCCTGACTTTC
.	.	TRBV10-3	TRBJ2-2	CAISGSRANANTGELFF	TGTGCCATCAGTGGATCCAGGGCAAACGCGAACACCGGGGAGCTGTTTTTT
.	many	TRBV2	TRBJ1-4	CASIEQGKLFF	TGTGCCAGCATCGAACAGGGAAAACTGTTTTTT
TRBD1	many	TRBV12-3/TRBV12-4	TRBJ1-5	CASRQGQYSNQPQHF	TGTGCCAGCAGACAGGGACAGTATAGCAATCAGCCCCAGCATTTT
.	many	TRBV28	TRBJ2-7	CASSLPDRVRDYEQYF	TGTGCCAGCAGTTTACCCGACAGGGTGCGGGACTACGAGCAGTACTTC
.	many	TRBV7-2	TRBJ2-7	CASSLVASSYEQYF	TGTGCCAGCAGCTTAGTGGCGAGCTCCTACGAGCAGTACTTC
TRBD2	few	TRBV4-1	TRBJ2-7	CASSQANMGGIRYEQYF	TGCGCCAGCAGCCAAGCCAACATGGGGGGGATTAGGTACGAGCAGTACTTC
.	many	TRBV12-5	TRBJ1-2	CASGSILSYGYTF	TGTGCTAGTGGCTCCATTCTTAGCTATGGCTACACCTTC
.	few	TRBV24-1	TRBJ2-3	CATSDFDLGYTQYF	TGTGCCACCAGTGATTTTGACCTAGGGTATACGCAGTATTTT
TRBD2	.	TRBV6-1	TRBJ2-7	CASSPTSGSSYEQYF	TGTGCCAGCAGCCCGACTAGCGGGAGTTCCTACGAGCAGTACTTC
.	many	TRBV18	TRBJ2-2	CASSDRVTGELFF	TGTGCCAGCTCAGATCGGGTGACCGGGGAGCTGTTTTTT
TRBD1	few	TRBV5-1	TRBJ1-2	CASSGTGDPGSRYTF	TGCGCCAGCAGCGGGACAGGGGACCCGGGTAGTCGCTACACCTTC
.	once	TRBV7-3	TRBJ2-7	CASSLEPTEQYF	TGTGCCAGCAGCTTGGAACCCACCGAGCAGTACTTC
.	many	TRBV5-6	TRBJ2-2	CASSLAGDTGELFF	TGTGCCAGCAGCTTGGCGGGGGACACCGGGGAGCTGTTTTTT
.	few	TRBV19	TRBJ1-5	CAVQADDWYSNQPQHF	TGTGCCGTACAGGCGGACGATTGGTATAGCAATCAGCCCCAGCATTTT
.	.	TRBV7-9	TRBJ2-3	CASSLEGGSTDTQYF	TGTGCCAGCAGCTTAGAGGGGGGAAGCACAGATACGCAGTATTTT
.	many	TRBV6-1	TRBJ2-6	CASSPIAQGSGANVLTF	TGTGCCAGCAGCCCCATAGCCCAGGGCTCTGGGGCCAACGTCCTGACTTTC
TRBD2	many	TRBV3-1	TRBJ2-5	CASSQQRSGRAAKTQYF	TGTGCCAGCAGCCAACAACGTAGCGGGAGGGCCGCGAAGACCCAGTACTTC
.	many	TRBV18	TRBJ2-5	CASSPSLGGAGQETQYF	TGTGCCAGCTCACCCTCCCTGGGCGGGGCCGGCCAAGAGACCCAGTACTTC
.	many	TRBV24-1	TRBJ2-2	CATGETGTNTGELFF	TGTGCCACCGGGGAGACAGGCACGAACACCGGGGAGCTGTTTTTT
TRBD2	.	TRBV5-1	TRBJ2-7	CASSLGGGRVYEQYF	TGCGCCAGCAGCTTGGGCGGCGGGAGGGTTTACGAGCAGTACTTC
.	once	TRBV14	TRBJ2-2	CASSANPGSTGELFF	TGTGCCAGCAGCGCAAACCCAGGGTCCACCGGGGAGCTGTTTTTT
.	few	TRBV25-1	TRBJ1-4	CASSDGWAVGLQNEKLFF	TGTGCCAGCAGTGACGGGTGGGCAGTGGGCCTTCAAAATGAAAAACTGTTTTTT
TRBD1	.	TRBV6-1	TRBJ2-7	CTSSEAVGQGAMWQYF	TGTACCAGCAGTGAAGCGGTAGGACAGGGGGCTATGTGGCAGTACTTC
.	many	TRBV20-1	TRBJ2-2	CSDVTGRRAGELFF	TGCAGCGACGTGACAGGGAGGCGGGCCGGGGAGCTGTTTTTT
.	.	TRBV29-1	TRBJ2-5	CSVARGLQETQYF	TGCAGCGTTGCCCGGGGACTCCAAGAGACCCAGTACTTC
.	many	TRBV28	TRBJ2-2	CASSLRVNTGELFF	TGTGCCAGCAGTTTGCGTGTGAACACCGGGGAGCTGTTTTTT
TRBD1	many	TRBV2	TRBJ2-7	CASSGIRGNYEQYF	TGTGCCAGCAGTGGGATCAGGGGGAACTACGAGCAGTACTTC
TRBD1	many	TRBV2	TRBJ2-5	CASRQSGQGLGTQYF	TGTGCCAGCAGGCAGTCCGGACAGGGCTTGGGGACCCAGTACTTC
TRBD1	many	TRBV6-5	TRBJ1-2	CASSYSRDRVRLGYTF	TGTGCCAGCAGTTACTCGAGGGACAGGGTCCGTCTCGGGTACACCTTC
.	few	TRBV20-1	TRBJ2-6	CSARPAAGANVLTF	TGCAGTGCTAGGCCGGCCGCTGGGGCCAACGTCCTGACTTTC